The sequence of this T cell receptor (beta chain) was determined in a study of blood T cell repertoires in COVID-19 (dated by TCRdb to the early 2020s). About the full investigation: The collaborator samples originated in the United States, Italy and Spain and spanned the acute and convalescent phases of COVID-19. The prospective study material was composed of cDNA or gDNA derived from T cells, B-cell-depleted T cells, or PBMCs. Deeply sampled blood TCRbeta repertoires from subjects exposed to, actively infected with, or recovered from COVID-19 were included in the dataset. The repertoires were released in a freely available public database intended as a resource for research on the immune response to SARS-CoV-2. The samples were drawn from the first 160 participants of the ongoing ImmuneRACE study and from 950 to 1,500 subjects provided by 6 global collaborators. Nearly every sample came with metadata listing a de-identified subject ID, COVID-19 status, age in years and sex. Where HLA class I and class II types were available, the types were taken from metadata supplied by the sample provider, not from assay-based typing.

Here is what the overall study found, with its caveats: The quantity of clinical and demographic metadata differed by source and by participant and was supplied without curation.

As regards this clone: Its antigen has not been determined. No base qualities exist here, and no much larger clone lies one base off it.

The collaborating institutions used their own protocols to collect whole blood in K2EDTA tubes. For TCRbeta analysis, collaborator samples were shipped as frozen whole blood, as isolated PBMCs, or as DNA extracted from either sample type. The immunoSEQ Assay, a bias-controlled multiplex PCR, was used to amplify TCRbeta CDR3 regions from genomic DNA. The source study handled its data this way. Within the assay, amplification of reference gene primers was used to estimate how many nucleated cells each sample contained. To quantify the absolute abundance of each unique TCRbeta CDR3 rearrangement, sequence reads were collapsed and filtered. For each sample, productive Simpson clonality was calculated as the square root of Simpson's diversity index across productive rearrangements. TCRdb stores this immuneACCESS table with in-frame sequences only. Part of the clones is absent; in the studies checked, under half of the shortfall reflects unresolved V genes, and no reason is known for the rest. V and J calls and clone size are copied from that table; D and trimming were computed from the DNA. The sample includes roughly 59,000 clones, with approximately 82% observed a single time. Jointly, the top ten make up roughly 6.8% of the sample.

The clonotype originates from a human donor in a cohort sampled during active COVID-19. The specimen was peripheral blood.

CDR3 reads: CASTSGSQGNQPQHF. The nucleotide sequence is TGTGCCAGCACCTCAGGGTCCCAAGGCAATCAGCCCCAGCATTTT. Recombination linked TRBV6-5 to TRBJ1-5; a tentative D match to TRBD1 spans 5 bases. V is shortened by 7 bases, J by 2 bases, and the region joining them spans 15 bases. CDR1 and CDR2, per the germline V gene, are MNHEY and SVGAGI. The CDR3 numbers 15 residues from cysteine through phenylalanine. CDR3 DNA only is kept here, 45 bases in frame from base 1.